Listed here are 21 T cell receptor beta chains from one sample, sequenced in a study of OX40 agonist ivuxolimab in advanced cancers. The table came from immunoSEQ multiplex PCR; TCRdb's copy has only in-frame clones and leaves some out. Of nearly 65,000 clones in the sample, about 90% were seen once. The material was CD4+ or CD8+ T cells sorted from blood, obtained in a trial of the OX40 agonist ivuxolimab. All receptors derive from an adult with an advanced solid tumor such as melanoma, head and neck, liver or kidney cancer.

The V call is TRBV2, the J call TRBJ2-3; TRBD2 agrees at 7 bases. Trimming at V came to 3 bases and at J to 2 bases, leaving 5 bases not matched to a gene. From germline, CDR1 is SNHLY and CDR2 FYNNEI. The CDR3 is 15 residues long. CDR3 nucleotides: TGTGCCAGCAGTGAGTGGCGGGAGAACACAGATACGCAGTATTTT. Protein sequence: CASSEWRENTDTQYF.

Remarks on this clone: Other DNA sequences in the same sample also yield this CDR3. The genes are TRBV9 and TRBJ1-1, with TRBD1 matching over 10 bases. Germline values: CDR1 SGDLS, CDR2 YYNGEE. Trimming took 3 bases from V and 1 from J; bases not matched to a gene: 0. The CDR3 runs to 14 residues. The CDR3 protein is CASSGTGGNTEAFF. The CDR3 nucleotides are TGTGCCAGCAGCGGGACAGGGGGGAACACTGAAGCTTTCTTT. The full variable domain, rest sourced from reference TRBV9 and TRBJ1-1, is DSGVTQTPKHLITATGQRVTLRCSPRSGDLSVYWYQQSLDQGLQFLIQYYNGEERAKGNILERFSAQQFPDLHSELNLSSLELGDSALYFCASSGTGGNTEAFFGQGTRLTVV.

The chain joins TRBV10-3 to TRBJ2-1, with D perhaps matching TRBD2 (5 bases). Germline CDR1 is ENHRY and CDR2 is SYGVKD. The CDR3 covers 12 residues. Trimming took 3 bases from V and 5 from J, leaving 5 bases between them. The CDR3 reads CAISDGNNEQFF. CDR3 coding DNA: TGTGCCATCAGTGACGGGAACAATGAGCAGTTCTTC.

This chain joins TRBV11-1 and TRBJ2-7; the D is unclear. Trimming took 1 base from V and 5 from J, leaving 6 bases between them. Germline V gene sequence: CDR1 SGHAT, CDR2 FQDESV (reference sequence). The CDR3 runs to 12 residues. CDR3: CASSLVADEQYF. CDR3 in DNA: TGTGCCAGCAGCTTAGTAGCAGACGAGCAGTACTTC.

V is TRBV6-5 and J is TRBJ2-7, with D perhaps TRBD2 (5 bases). V lost 7 bases and J 5 bases, leaving 9 bases between the germline ends. The V gene's germline CDR1 is MNHEY and CDR2 SVGAGI. This CDR3 comprises 11 residues. In nucleotides, the CDR3 is TGTGCCAGCACTTTCGGGAACGAGCAGTACTTC. Translating gives CASTFGNEQYF.

This sequence joins TRBV27 and TRBJ2-7; tentative D call: TRBD1 (5 bases). This CDR3 region has 13 residues. Germline V lookup: CDR1 MNHEY, CDR2 SMNVEV (reference sequence). V lost 6 bases and J 8 bases, leaving 17 bases between the germline ends. This chain's CDR3 is CASSYISGQKQYF. The CDR3 bases are TGTGCCAGCAGCTACATCTCAGGACAAAAGCAGTACTTC.

J is TRBJ1-1 and V is TRBV29-1, with 8 bases aligning to TRBD1. V lost 4 bases, J lost 6 bases, and 7 bases stayed unmatched. The CDR3 extends over 13 amino acids. Per the germline V gene, CDR1 is SQVTM and CDR2 is ANQGSEA. CDR3 loop: CSVVLAGGPEAFF. CDR3 DNA: TGCAGCGTTGTCTTGGCAGGGGGCCCTGAAGCTTTCTTT. Variable domain in full (rest from reference TRBV29-1 and TRBJ1-1): SAVISQKPSRDICQRGTSLTIQCQVDSQVTMMFWYRQQPGQSLTLIATANQGSEATYESGFVIDKFPISRPNLTFSTLTVSNMSPEDSSIYLCSVVLAGGPEAFFGQGTRLTVV.

The chain is built from TRBV13 and TRBJ1-6; 7 nucleotides match TRBD1. CDR3 length equals 15 residues. The trim removed 6 bases at V and 6 bases at J, leaving 8 bases unmatched. Germline V gene lookup returns CDR1 PRHDT and CDR2 FYEKMQ (reference sequence). CDR3 residues: CASSHRQGLNSPLHF. The CDR3, as DNA: TGTGCCAGCAGTCACAGACAGGGTCTTAATTCACCCCTCCACTTT.

V gene TRBV5-5 combines with J gene TRBJ1-2; D is possibly TRBD1 (6 bases). Trimming removed 7 bases at V and 7 bases at J, with 14 bases between. CDR1 and CDR2 (germline): SGHKS, YYEKEE (reference sequence). The CDR3 extends over 12 amino acids. CDR3 region: CASGQGTVGYTF. The CDR3 DNA is TGTGCCAGCGGGCAGGGGACGGTTGGCTACACCTTC. The full variable domain, its missing parts supplied by reference TRBV5-5 and TRBJ1-2, is DAGVTQSPTHLIKTRGQQVTLRCSPISGHKSVSWYQQVLGQGPQFIFQYYEKEERGRGNFPDRFSARQFPNYSSELNVNALLLGDSALYLCASGQGTVGYTFGSGTRLTVV.

V is TRBV7-9 and J is TRBJ2-7, with 8 bases matching TRBD1. This CDR3 is 15 amino acids long. V lost 1 base to trimming and J lost 0 bases; unmatched junction nucleotides: 2. CDR1 and CDR2 (germline): SEHNR, FQNEAQ (reference sequence). The CDR3 loop reads CASSLGQGSSYEQYF. CDR3 sequence (DNA): TGTGCCAGCAGCTTAGGACAGGGGAGCTCCTACGAGCAGTACTTC.

The V and J genes are TRBV6-4 and TRBJ2-1, with 7 bases lining up with TRBD2. Per the germline V gene, CDR1 is MRHNA and CDR2 is SNTAGT. The V segment lost 4 bases and the J segment 8 bases; nucleotides outside the gene matches: 5. There are 13 residues in the CDR3. CDR3 coding DNA: TGTGCCAGCAGTGTCTCCGGGGGGTATGAGCAGTTCTTC. It translates to CASSVSGGYEQFF.

The rearrangement joins TRBV5-1 to TRBJ2-7; the match to TRBD1 covers 7 bases. V lost 4 bases, J lost 2 bases, and 6 bases stayed unmatched. CDR1 is SGHRS, CDR2 YFSETQ, per germline. The CDR3 sequence is 14 residues long. The CDR3 loop is CASSPQGVPYEQYV. DNA of the CDR3: TGCGCCAGCAGCCCCCAGGGGGTTCCCTACGAGCAGTACGTC.

This clone is a singleton in its sample. V usage is TRBV27 and J usage is TRBJ2-1, with no clear D. Deletions cut 3 bases from V and 4 bases from J, with 10 bases between. CDR1 MNHEY and CDR2 SMNVEV come from the germline V gene (reference sequence). CDR3 length equals 14 residues. The CDR3 DNA sequence: TGTGCCAGCAGTTTTGGCATCGTGTACAATGAGCAGTTCTTC. Translation gives CASSFGIVYNEQFF.

J is TRBJ2-7 and V is TRBV27; D gene unclear. V gave up 8 bases and J gave up 0 bases, with 20 bases separating them. In germline, CDR1 is MNHEY, CDR2 SMNVEV (reference sequence). This CDR3 contains 16 residues. CDR3: CASAPSAGDHSYEQYF. The CDR3 nucleotides are TGTGCCAGCGCCCCCTCGGCAGGTGACCACTCCTACGAGCAGTACTTC.

V gene TRBV19 combines with J gene TRBJ2-1, with a weak D call TRBD2 (6 bases). The CDR3 runs 13 residues. V was cut by 1 base and J by 8 bases, with 9 bases left in between. The germline V gene encodes CDR1 LNHDA and CDR2 SQIVND (reference sequence). CDR3 loop: CASSIVVADEQFF. DNA for the CDR3: TGTGCCAGTAGTATAGTTGTAGCGGATGAGCAGTTCTTC. The whole variable domain, filled in from reference TRBV19 and TRBJ2-1, reads DGGITQSPKYLFRKEGQNVTLSCEQNLNHDAMYWYRQDPGQGLRLIYYSQIVNDFQKGDIAEGYSVSREKKESFPLTVTSAQKNPTAFYLCASSIVVADEQFFGPGTRLTVL.

The chain has TRBV27 and TRBJ2-2, with TRBD2 identical over 8 bases. The CDR3 has 15 amino acids. Germline CDR1 MNHEY, CDR2 SMNVEV (reference sequence). The V gene end was trimmed by 7 bases and the J gene end by 0 bases; junction bases not matched to a gene: 4. CDR3 sequence: CASNSLAANTGELFF. The CDR3 DNA reads as TGTGCCAGCAATTCACTAGCGGCGAACACCGGGGAGCTGTTTTTT.

The J gene is TRBJ1-3, the V gene TRBV10-1; D not resolved. The V gene's germline CDR1 is WNHNN and CDR2 SYGVQD (reference sequence). The CDR3 has 11 residues. The V end lost 9 bases, the J end lost 8 bases, and 11 bases lay between the germline ends. CDR3 in amino acids: CASFSWYTIYF. The CDR3 bases are TGCGCCAGTTTCTCGTGGTACACCATATATTTT.

The J gene is TRBJ1-2, the V gene TRBV6-5; D unclear. Looked up from germline, CDR1 is MNHEY and CDR2 is SVGAGI. The CDR3 has 12 amino acids. Between the trimmed V and J ends, which lost 10 bases and 0 bases, there was a span of 9 bases. The CDR3 DNA follows: TGTGCCACCGCCCCGGCTAACTATGGCTACACCTTC. As protein: CATAPANYGYTF.

This clone was counted once. The V gene is TRBV29-1, the J gene TRBJ1-1; no clear D gene. Trimming removed 7 bases from V and 1 base from J, with 16 bases in between. Per the germline V gene, CDR1 is SQVTM and CDR2 is ANQGSEA. The CDR3 length is 14 residues. The CDR3 spells CSARGIFGNTEAFF. The CDR3 DNA sequence: TGCAGCGCACGAGGCATTTTCGGGAACACTGAAGCTTTCTTT.

This clone has just one count. This sequence joins TRBV2 and TRBJ2-5; D gene ambiguous. The closer fit of TRBJ2-7 to the DNA end suggests the J call may be wrong. CDR3 length: 15 amino acids. Germline V gives CDR1 SNHLY, CDR2 FYNNEI. DNA of the CDR3: TGTGCCAGCAGTGTCAGCCAGATGACCTCCTACGAGCAGTACTTC. As protein: CASSVSQMTSYEQYF.

This clone was found once. This chain links TRBV6-1 with TRBJ1-3; the D gene is possibly TRBD1 (5 bases). Germline V lookup: CDR1 MNHNS, CDR2 SASEGT. V gave up 2 bases and J gave up 0 bases, with 23 bases separating them. The length of the CDR3 is 20 residues. The CDR3 here is CASSENLVSGTYNSGNTIYF. The CDR3 DNA sequence: TGTGCCAGCAGTGAAAATTTAGTATCAGGGACGTATAACTCTGGAAACACCATATATTTT.